These 5 T cell receptor beta chains were sequenced from one sample in a study of cytomegalovirus exposure and HLA in healthy donors. PCR involved 60 Vbeta and 13 Jbeta primers. Clones were read by immunoSEQ multiplex PCR, and TCRdb kept only the in-frame ones, dropping some. The profile shows about 98,000 clones, approximately 87% of them singletons. The sequencing input was PBMCs. The receptors were gathered from a man aged 35 to 55 in good health and CMV-seronegative.

In its sample, this clone was seen a few times. The genes are TRBV30 and TRBJ1-1, with D hard to call. The CDR3 is made up of 14 amino acids. The V and J ends lost 0 bases and 5 bases respectively, with 13 bases between them. Germline assignment: CDR1 GTSNPN and CDR2 SVGIG (reference sequence). The CDR3 sequence: CAWSVVRLRTEAFF. CDR3 coding DNA: TGTGCCTGGAGTGTTGTCCGGTTGAGGACTGAAGCTTTCTTT. Drawing the rest from reference TRBV30 and TRBJ1-1, the complete variable domain is SQTIHQWPATLVQPVGSPLSLECTVEGTSNPNLYWYRQAAGRGLQLLFYSVGIGQISSEVPQNLSASRPQDRQFILSSKKLLLSDSGFYLCAWSVVRLRTEAFFGQGTRLTVV.

The gene calls are TRBV5-4 and TRBJ2-5; 8 bases align to TRBD2. The CDR3 covers 16 residues. Germline V CDR1 and CDR2: SGHNT, YYREEE (reference sequence). The J segment lost 5 bases and the V segment lost 4 bases, leaving 13 bases of the junction unmatched. The CDR3 region is CASSAALAEADETQYF. For the CDR3, the DNA is TGTGCCAGCAGCGCGGCACTAGCGGAGGCTGACGAGACCCAGTACTTC.

The chain joins TRBV19 to TRBJ1-2; no clear D gene. The V end lost 7 bases, the J end lost 4 bases, and 10 bases lay between the germline ends. Germline V gene lookup returns CDR1 LNHDA and CDR2 SQIVND (reference sequence). The CDR3 is 12 residues long. DNA of the CDR3: TGTGCCAGTACCGAGGGCGGCTATGGCTACACCTTC. Translating it yields CASTEGGYGYTF.

The gene calls are TRBV9 and TRBJ2-7, with D possibly being TRBD1 (6 bases). CDR3 size: 15 residues. Trimming pared 1 base from V and 0 bases from J, leaving 11 bases between. Germline CDR1 SGDLS, CDR2 YYNGEE. CDR3: CASSVTGSASYEQYF. CDR3 DNA: TGTGCCAGCAGCGTAACAGGGTCCGCCTCCTACGAGCAGTACTTC.

V usage is TRBV5-6 and J usage is TRBJ2-7; D is unresolved. Germline CDR1 and CDR2: SGHDT and YYEEEE. The CDR3 contains 15 residues. Trimming left V 1 base short and J 1 base short, with 12 bases between. CDR3 sequence (DNA): TGTGCCAGCAGCTTGCGGAGATTCCTTTCCTACGAGCAGTACTTC. This codes for CASSLRRFLSYEQYF.